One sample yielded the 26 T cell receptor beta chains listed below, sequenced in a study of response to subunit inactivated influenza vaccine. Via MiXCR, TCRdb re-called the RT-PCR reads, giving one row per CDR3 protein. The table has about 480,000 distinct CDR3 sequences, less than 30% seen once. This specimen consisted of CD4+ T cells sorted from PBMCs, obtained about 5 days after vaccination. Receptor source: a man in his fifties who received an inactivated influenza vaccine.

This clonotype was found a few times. CDR3 in amino acids: CACYPGAGALANYGYTF. The CDR3 DNA reads as TGTGCCTGCTACCCAGGAGCAGGGGCGCTAGCTAACTATGGCTACACCTTC. This sequence joins TRBV30 and TRBJ1-2, with D maybe TRBD1 (6 bases). The CDR3 contains 17 residues. The germline V gene encodes CDR1 GTSNPN and CDR2 SVGIG (reference sequence). The V gene lost 6 bases and the J gene lost 0 bases, with 23 bases spanning the gap.

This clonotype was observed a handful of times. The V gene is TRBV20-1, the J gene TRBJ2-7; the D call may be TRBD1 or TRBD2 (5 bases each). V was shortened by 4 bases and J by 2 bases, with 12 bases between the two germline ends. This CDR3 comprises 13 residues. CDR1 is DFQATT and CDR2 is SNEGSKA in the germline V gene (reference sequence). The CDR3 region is CSATGTVAYEQYF. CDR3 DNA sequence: TGCAGTGCTACCGGGACGGTGGCCTACGAGCAGTACTTC.

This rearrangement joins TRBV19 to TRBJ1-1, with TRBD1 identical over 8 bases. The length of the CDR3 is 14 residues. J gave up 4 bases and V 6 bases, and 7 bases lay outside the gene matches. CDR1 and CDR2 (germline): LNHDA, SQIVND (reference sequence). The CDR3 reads CASRPQGEATEAFF. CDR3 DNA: TGTGCCAGTAGGCCACAGGGGGAGGCCACTGAAGCTTTCTTT. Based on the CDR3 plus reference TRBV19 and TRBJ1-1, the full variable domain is DGGITQSPKYLFRKEGQNVTLSCEQNLNHDAMYWYRQDPGQGLRLIYYSQIVNDFQKGDIAEGYSVSREKKESFPLTVTSAQKNPTAFYLCASRPQGEATEAFFGQGTRLTVV.

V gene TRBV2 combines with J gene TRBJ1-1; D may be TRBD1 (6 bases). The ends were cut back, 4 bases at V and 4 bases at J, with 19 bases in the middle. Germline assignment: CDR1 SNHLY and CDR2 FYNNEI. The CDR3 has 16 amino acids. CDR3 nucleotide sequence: TGTGCCAGCAGTGTCCAGGGGCCTCGGGGTGGCACTGAAGCTTTCTTT. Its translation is CASSVQGPRGGTEAFF.

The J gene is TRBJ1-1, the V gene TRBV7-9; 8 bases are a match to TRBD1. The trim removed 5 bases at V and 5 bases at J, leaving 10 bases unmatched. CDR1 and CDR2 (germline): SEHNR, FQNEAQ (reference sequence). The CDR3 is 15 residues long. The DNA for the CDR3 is TGTGCCAGCAGCCAACTCGGACAGGGAGAGACTGAAGCTTTCTTT. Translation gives CASSQLGQGETEAFF.

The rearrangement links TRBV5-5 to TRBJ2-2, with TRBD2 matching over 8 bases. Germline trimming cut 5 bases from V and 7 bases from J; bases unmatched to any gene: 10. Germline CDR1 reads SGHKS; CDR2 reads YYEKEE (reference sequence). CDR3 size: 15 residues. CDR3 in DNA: TGTGCCAGCAGTTCTATAGCGGGGAAGGGCGGGGAGCTGTTTTTT. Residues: CASSSIAGKGGELFF.

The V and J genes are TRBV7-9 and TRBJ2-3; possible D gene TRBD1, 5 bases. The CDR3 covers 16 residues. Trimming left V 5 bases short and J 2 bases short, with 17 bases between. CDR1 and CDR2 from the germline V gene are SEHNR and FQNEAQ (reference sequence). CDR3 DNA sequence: TGTGCCAGCAGCCCCGGGTGGGGCGCATCCACAGATACGCAGTATTTT. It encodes CASSPGWGASTDTQYF.

The chain's CDR3 is CASSQVSGSSYEQYF. The CDR3 nucleotides read TGTGCCAGCAGCCAAGTTTCCGGCAGCTCCTACGAGCAGTACTTC. V usage is TRBV3-1 and J usage is TRBJ2-7; D not resolved. The CDR3 consists of 15 residues. The germline gives CDR1 LGHDT, CDR2 YNNKEL (reference sequence). The V end lost 1 base, the J end lost 0 bases, and 10 bases lay between the germline ends.

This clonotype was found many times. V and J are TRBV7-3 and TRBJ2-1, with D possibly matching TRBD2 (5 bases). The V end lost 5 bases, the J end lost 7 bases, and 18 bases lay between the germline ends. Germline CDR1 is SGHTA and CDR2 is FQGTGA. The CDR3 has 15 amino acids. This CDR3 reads CASSPGLPSGNEQFF. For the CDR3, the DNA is TGTGCCAGCAGCCCTGGACTTCCCTCGGGTAATGAGCAGTTCTTC.

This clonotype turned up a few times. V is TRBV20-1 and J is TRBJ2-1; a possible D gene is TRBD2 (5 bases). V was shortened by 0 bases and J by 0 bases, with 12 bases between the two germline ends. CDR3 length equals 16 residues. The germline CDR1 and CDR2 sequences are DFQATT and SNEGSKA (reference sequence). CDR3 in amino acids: CSARDPGGPSYNEQFF. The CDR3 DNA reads TGCAGTGCTAGAGATCCTGGCGGGCCCTCCTACAATGAGCAGTTCTTC.

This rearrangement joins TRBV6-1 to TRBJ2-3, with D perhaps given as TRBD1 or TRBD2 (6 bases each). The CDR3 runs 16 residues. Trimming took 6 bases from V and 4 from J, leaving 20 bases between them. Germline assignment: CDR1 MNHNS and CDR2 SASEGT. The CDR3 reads CASSPAGAGEADTQYF. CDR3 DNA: TGTGCCAGCAGCCCCGCTGGAGCAGGGGAGGCAGATACGCAGTATTTT.

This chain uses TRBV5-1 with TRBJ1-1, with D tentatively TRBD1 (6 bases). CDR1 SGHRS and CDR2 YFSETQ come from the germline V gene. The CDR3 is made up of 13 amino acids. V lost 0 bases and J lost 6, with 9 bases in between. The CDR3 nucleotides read TGCGCCAGCAGCTTGGCCTGGACAGCTGAAGCTTTCTTT. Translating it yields CASSLAWTAEAFF.

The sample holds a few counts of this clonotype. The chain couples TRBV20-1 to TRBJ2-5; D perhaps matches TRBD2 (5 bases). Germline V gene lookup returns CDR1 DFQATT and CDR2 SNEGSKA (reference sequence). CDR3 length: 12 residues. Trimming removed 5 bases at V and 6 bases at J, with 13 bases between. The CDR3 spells CSAQDFPQTQYF. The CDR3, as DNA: TGCAGTGCTCAGGACTTCCCACAGACCCAGTACTTC.

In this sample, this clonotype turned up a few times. The CDR3 DNA follows: TGTGCCAGCTTCCTTATTAACTATGGCTACACCTTC. This gives the protein CASFLINYGYTF. This rearrangement joins TRBV6-5 to TRBJ1-2; D is uncertain. Germline V gene lookup returns CDR1 MNHEY and CDR2 SVGAGI. The CDR3 contains 12 residues. V was shortened by 8 bases and J by 1 base, with 8 bases between the two germline ends.

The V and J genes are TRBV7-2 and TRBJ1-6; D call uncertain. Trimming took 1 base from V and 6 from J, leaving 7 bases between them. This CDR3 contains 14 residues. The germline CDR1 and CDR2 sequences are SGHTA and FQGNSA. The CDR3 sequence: CASSLEQINSPLHF. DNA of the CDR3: TGTGCCAGCAGCTTAGAACAGATTAATTCACCCCTCCACTTT.

CDR3 sequence: CASSSGGLGTEAFF. As DNA, the CDR3 is TGTGCCAGCAGCTCGGGCGGGTTGGGGACTGAAGCTTTCTTT. The rearrangement joins TRBV7-3 to TRBJ1-1; D gene uncertain. Germline CDR1 is SGHTA and CDR2 is FQGTGA. This CDR3 has 14 residues. Between the trimmed V and J ends, which lost 4 bases and 5 bases, there was a span of 14 bases.

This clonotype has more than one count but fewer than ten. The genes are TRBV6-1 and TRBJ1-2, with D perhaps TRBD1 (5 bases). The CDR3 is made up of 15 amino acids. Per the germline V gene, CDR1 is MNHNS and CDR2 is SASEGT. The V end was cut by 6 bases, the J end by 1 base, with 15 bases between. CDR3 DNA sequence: TGTGCCAGCAGGGACGACAGTACCCTTAACTATGGCTACACCTTC. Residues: CASRDDSTLNYGYTF.

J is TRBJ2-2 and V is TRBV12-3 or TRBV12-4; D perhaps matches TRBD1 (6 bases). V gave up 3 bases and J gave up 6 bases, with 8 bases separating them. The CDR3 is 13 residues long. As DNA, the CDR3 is TGTGCCAGCAGTTTCAAGGGGGCCGGGGAGCTGTTTTTT. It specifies CASSFKGAGELFF.

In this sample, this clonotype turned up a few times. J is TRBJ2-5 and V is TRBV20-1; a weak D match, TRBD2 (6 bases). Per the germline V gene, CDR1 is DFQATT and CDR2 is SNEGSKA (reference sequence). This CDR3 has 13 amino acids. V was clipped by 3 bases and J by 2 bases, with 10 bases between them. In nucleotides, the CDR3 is TGCAGTGCTAGTAGTGGACTACAAGAGACCCAGTACTTC. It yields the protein CSASSGLQETQYF.

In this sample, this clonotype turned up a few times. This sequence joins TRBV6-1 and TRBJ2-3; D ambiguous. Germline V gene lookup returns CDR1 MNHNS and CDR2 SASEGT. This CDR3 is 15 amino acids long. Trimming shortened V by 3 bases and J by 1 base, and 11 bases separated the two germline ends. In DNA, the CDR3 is TGTGCCAGCAGTGACGGACCGTGGGGCACAGATACGCAGTATTTT. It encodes CASSDGPWGTDTQYF.

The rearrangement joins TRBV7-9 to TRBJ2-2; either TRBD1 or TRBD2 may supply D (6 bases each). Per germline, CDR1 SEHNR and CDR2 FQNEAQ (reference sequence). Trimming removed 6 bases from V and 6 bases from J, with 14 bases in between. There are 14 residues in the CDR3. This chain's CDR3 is CASRPRGLSGELFF. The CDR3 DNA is TGTGCCAGCAGGCCCCGGGGGCTATCCGGGGAGCTGTTTTTT.

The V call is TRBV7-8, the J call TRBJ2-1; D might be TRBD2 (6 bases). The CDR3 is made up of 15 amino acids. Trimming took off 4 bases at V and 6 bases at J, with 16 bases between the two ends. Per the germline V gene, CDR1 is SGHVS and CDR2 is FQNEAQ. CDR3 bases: TGTGCCAGCAGCTCTACCGGGACTCTAACCAATGAGCAGTTCTTC. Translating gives CASSSTGTLTNEQFF.

The CDR3 is CASNITDSNQPQHF. The CDR3, as DNA: TGTGCCAGCAACATTACAGATAGCAATCAGCCCCAGCATTTT. This chain links TRBV7-2 with TRBJ1-5; D uncertain. The germline V and J ends were trimmed by 7 bases and 0 bases, with 10 bases remaining between them. CDR1 is SGHTA and CDR2 is FQGNSA in the germline V gene. The length of the CDR3 is 14 residues.

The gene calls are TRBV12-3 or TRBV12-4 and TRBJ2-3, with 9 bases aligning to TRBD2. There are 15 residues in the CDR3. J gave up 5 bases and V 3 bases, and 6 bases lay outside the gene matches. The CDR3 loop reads CASSFYGGREDTQYF. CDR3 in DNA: TGTGCCAGCAGTTTTTATGGCGGGAGGGAAGATACGCAGTATTTT.

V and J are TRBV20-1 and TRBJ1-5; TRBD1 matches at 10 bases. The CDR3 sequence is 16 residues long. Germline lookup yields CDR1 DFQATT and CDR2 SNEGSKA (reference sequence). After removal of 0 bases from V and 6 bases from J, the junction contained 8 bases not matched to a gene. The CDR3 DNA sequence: TGCAGTGCTAGAGACTGGACAGGGGGTTTAGGTCAGCCCCAGCATTTT. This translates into CSARDWTGGLGQPQHF.

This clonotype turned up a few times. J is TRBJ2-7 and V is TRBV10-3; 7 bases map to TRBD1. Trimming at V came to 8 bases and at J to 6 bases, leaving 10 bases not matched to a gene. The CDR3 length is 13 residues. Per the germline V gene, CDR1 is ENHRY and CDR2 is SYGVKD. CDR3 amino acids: CAIRATGLGEQYF. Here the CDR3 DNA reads TGTGCCATCCGTGCGACAGGGTTGGGCGAGCAGTACTTC.